This is a list of T cell receptor beta chains from one sample in a study of monozygotic twins with inflammatory bowel disease. TCRdb reprocessed the 5' RACE reads, with one entry per CDR3 protein and no DNA. The specimen's table records 310,000 or so distinct CDR3 sequences. Sequencing was done on a sample of blood. All receptors come from a human donor with ulcerative colitis or Crohn's disease, or a healthy co-twin of an affected twin (not recorded which). The CDR3 runs from the conserved cysteine through the conserved F or W. The order of the fields is J gene, V gene, CDR3 protein.

TRBJ1-1	TRBV12-3/TRBV12-4	CASSLTGGGETEAFF
TRBJ2-6	TRBV2	CASSSETGLSGANVLTF
TRBJ2-7	TRBV14	CASSQGLFLEDEQYF
TRBJ2-1	TRBV11-2	CASSLQQNNEQFF
TRBJ1-2	TRBV6-5	CASSSGAEGYGYTF
TRBJ2-7	TRBV29-1	CSVGDNLLYEQYF
TRBJ2-1	TRBV5-1	CASSSTLAGGPWNEQFF
TRBJ2-2	TRBV24-1	CATSDLYGELFF
TRBJ2-3	TRBV20-1	CSARSSAGIDTQYF
TRBJ2-1	TRBV7-2	CASSLYGLAVYNEQFF
TRBJ2-3	TRBV9	CASSVSQGATDTQYF
TRBJ2-5	TRBV18	CASSPVPSGAQETQYF
TRBJ2-3	TRBV3-1	CASSPGPSAHHTQYF
TRBJ2-5	TRBV28	CASSLWWKETQYF
TRBJ2-1	TRBV30	CAWSLLAGSYNEQFF
TRBJ2-3	TRBV20-1	CSIRPGTDTQYF
TRBJ2-7	TRBV5-1	CASSPIDRVGEQYF
TRBJ2-5	TRBV11-2	CASSLVFYPMETQYF
TRBJ2-4	TRBV12-3/TRBV12-4	CASSSQELAKNIQYF
TRBJ1-5	TRBV20-1	CSATDSPIHQPQHF
TRBJ2-3	TRBV6-2/TRBV6-3	CASEGAADTQYF
TRBJ1-5	TRBV27	CASRLAYGLSNQPQHF
TRBJ1-6	TRBV6-5	CASSSSRRDSPLHF
TRBJ2-1	TRBV5-5	CASSVVQWEQFF
TRBJ1-5	TRBV5-1	CASSLDFLGPQHF
TRBJ1-6	TRBV25-1	CASSGTGGNSPLHF
TRBJ2-7	TRBV20-1	CSARGLAGQSGSYEQYF
TRBJ2-1	TRBV20-1	CSARDLISYNEQFF
TRBJ1-6	TRBV7-9	CASSLLGRVNNSPLHF
TRBJ2-3	TRBV20-1	CSATSAAATDTQYF